This TCR beta chain was identified during a study of blood T cell repertoires in COVID-19. Germline V gives CDR1 SGHRS, CDR2 YFSETQ. V was pared by 1 base and J by 1 base, with 9 bases of the junction left unmatched. CDR3 size: 17 residues. Only in-frame clones appear in the TCRdb table, and some are missing; sequencing was by immunoSEQ multiplex PCR. This table holds 150,000 or so clones, approximately 86% found once. The chain combines TRBV5-1 with TRBJ2-7; the match to TRBD1 covers 9 bases. The sequence came from a man aged 55 to 70 with acute or convalescent COVID-19. The sample was peripheral blood. Written as DNA, the CDR3 is TGCGCCAGCAGCTTGAGTGTCGGGACAGGGTCATCCTACGAGCAGTACTTC. Translating it yields CASSLSVGTGSSYEQYF.